The clone carrying this T cell receptor beta chain was picked up many times. The ends lost 4 bases at V and 5 bases at J; junction bases unmatched: 3. The germline V gene has CDR1 LNHDA and CDR2 SQIVND (reference sequence). There are 15 residues in the CDR3. These data come from a study of human T cells and chemical hapten exposure. Within the library, unique molecular identifiers were attached to each individual cDNA molecule. TCRdb called the RACE reads again in MiXCR, with one record for every CDR3 protein. The repertoire holds fewer than 200,000 distinct CDR3 sequences, with around 30% as singletons. Sample time point: pre-sensitization, week 0. The treatment: therapeutic diphenylcyclopropenone sensitization with weekly scalp DPC. Donation of samples came from alopecia patients who were 18 to 70 years old and suitable for DPC.

This specimen was whole blood, taken in connection with sensitization to the hapten diphenylcyclopropenone (DPC). The chain has TRBV19 and TRBJ2-2; 11 bases are shared with TRBD2. This sequence was found in a young woman with alopecia areata. Some clones in this sample may be carry-over from other donors' samples. The CDR3 here is CASSRLAGGTGELFF. For the CDR3, the DNA is TGTGCCAGTAGTAGGCTAGCGGGAGGAACCGGGGAGCTGTTTTTT.